Below, one T cell receptor beta chain is given with its context. Its target is unknown. Depths of 1 in 200,000 to 1 in 1 million T cells were the sequencing target. Some clones are missing from TCRdb's copy, which holds only in-frame ones; the method was immunoSEQ multiplex PCR. The table records fewer than 400,000 clones, approximately 67% of them present only once. This sample is part of a study of cytotoxic CD8 clonotypes in ibrutinib-treated CLL. Study conclusions and caveats: Sustained-remission patients were sampled at one set of times and progressing patients at different ones. Clonality went up at ibrutinib response and then declined back toward baseline at progression. Patients showed higher baseline clonality than age-matched healthy donors, and it tracked circulating CD8+ T-cell counts.

From germline, CDR1 is SGDLS and CDR2 YYNGEE. The CDR3 contains 13 residues. V was clipped by 4 bases and J by 3 bases, with 10 bases between them. This TCR was sampled from a human donor with chronic lymphocytic leukemia. Sample: PBMCs, taken after 36 months of ibrutinib treatment. The chain joins TRBV9 to TRBJ1-2; unclear D gene. The CDR3 is CASSPDADYGYTF. CDR3 coding DNA: TGTGCCAGCAGCCCGGACGCAGACTATGGCTACACCTTC.